Listed below are T cell receptor beta chains from one sample, sequenced in a study of cytomegalovirus exposure and HLA in healthy donors. TCRdb keeps only in-frame clones here, not all; method: immunoSEQ multiplex PCR. Of around 130,000 clones in the sample, less than 85% were seen once. Sequencing was performed on PBMCs. These receptors were collected from a man aged 25 to 45 in good health and CMV-seronegative. Each CDR3 is given with its conserved first and last residue. D genes are given only for firm matches. The size entry is marked missing in some rows and otherwise reads once, few, many or a size class.

j_gene,d_gene,v_gene,abundance,CDR3nt,CDR3aa
TRBJ1-1,.,TRBV19,.,TGTGCCAGTAGTTCTCAGACAGGCCCTAACACTGAAGCTTTCTTT,CASSSQTGPNTEAFF
TRBJ2-1,TRBD2,TRBV4-1,few,TGCGCCAGCAGCCAAGTCCGACTAGCTAAGGCTGAGCAGTTCTTC,CASSQVRLAKAEQFF
TRBJ1-1,.,TRBV30,.,TGTGCCTGGAGTGTTCAGAAGAACACTGAAGCTTTCTTT,CAWSVQKNTEAFF
TRBJ2-1,TRBD2,TRBV19,.,TGTGCCAGTAGTACCGATAGCGGGAGGCGTTACAATGAGCAGTTCTTC,CASSTDSGRRYNEQFF
TRBJ2-6,.,TRBV28,.,TGTGCCAGCACGGAGCAGCCCCTCGGGGGGGCCAACGTCCTGACTTTC,CASTEQPLGGANVLTF
TRBJ2-3,.,TRBV4-3,.,TGCGCCAGCAGCCAAGTTAGCGGACTACAGTATTTT,CASSQVSGLQYF
TRBJ1-2,.,TRBV19,.,TGTGCCAGTAGTATCGGTCAGCTAAACTATGGCTACCCCTTC,CASSIGQLNYGYPF
TRBJ2-3,TRBD2,TRBV11-2,.,TGTGCCAGCAGCTTTAGCGGGAGGGAAGCAGATACGCAGTATTTT,CASSFSGREADTQYF
TRBJ2-5,.,TRBV6-5,.,TGTGCCAGCAGTTATTCGGCAGGGGCAGAGACCCAGTACTTC,CASSYSAGAETQYF
TRBJ2-7,.,TRBV10-1,.,TGCGCCAGCAGTGAGTCGGGGGGGCCGATCTACGAGCAGTACTTC,CASSESGGPIYEQYF
TRBJ2-1,.,TRBV7-6,few,TGTGCCAGCAGCTTTGGGCAGAACTACAATGAGCAGTTCTTC,CASSFGQNYNEQFF
TRBJ2-1,.,TRBV6-1,few,TGTGCCAGCATCCAGCATGGCGGCTCCTACAATGAGCAGTTCTTC,CASIQHGGSYNEQFF
TRBJ2-1,TRBD2,TRBV30,.,TGTGCCTGGGAACCAGGACTAGCGGGCTACAATGAGCAGTTCTTC,CAWEPGLAGYNEQFF
TRBJ2-1,TRBD2,TRBV5-1,.,TGCGCCAGCAGCTGGGACTACCCTAGGAATGAGCAGTTCTTC,CASSWDYPRNEQFF
TRBJ1-2,TRBD1,TRBV5-1,.,TGCGCCAGCAGCCTCGGACAGGACGCTAACTATGGCTACACCTTC,CASSLGQDANYGYTF
TRBJ2-7,TRBD1,TRBV28,.,TGTGCCAGCAGTTTCTTCGGACAGGGCTACGAGCAGTACTTC,CASSFFGQGYEQYF
TRBJ2-7,.,TRBV7-6,.,TGTGCCAGCAGCTTAGGAGACAGTCGCGAGCAGTACTTC,CASSLGDSREQYF
TRBJ2-7,TRBD1,TRBV29-1,.,TGCAGCGTGAGAGGGACAGGGGGATCCTACGAGCAGTACTTC,CSVRGTGGSYEQYF
TRBJ1-4,.,TRBV15,.,TGTGCCACCAGCAGGGGGCCAAGTCAAAAACTGTTTTTT,CATSRGPSQKLFF
TRBJ2-7,TRBD2,TRBV27,.,TGTGCCAGCAGTTTATTAGCGGGCGACGCCTACGAGCAGTACTTC,CASSLLAGDAYEQYF
TRBJ2-7,.,TRBV10-3,.,TGTGCCATCACGGGGGATTACGAGCAGTACTTC,CAITGDYEQYF
TRBJ1-4,.,TRBV7-2,.,TGTGCCAGCAGTTTCCGGGGGAGGGAGGAAAAACTGTTTTTT,CASSFRGREEKLFF
TRBJ2-1,.,TRBV25-1,once,TGTGCCAGCATAGAGTTCCATGAGCAGTTCTTC,CASIEFHEQFF